This T cell receptor (beta chain) was observed in a study of blood T cell repertoires in COVID-19. Study summary: Sample material is recorded as cDNA or gDNA derived from T cells, B-cell-depleted T cells, or PBMCs.

V was cut by 7 bases and J by 0 bases, with 7 bases left in between. Germline V gene lookup returns CDR1 SNHLY and CDR2 FYNNEI. This CDR3 has 12 amino acids. Using immunoSEQ multiplex PCR, the repertoire was profiled, and TCRdb retains in-frame clones only, with some absent. Counted here are fewer than 500,000 clones, 85% to 90% occurring once; the ten biggest clones make up 4% to 5.5%. What was sequenced was peripheral blood. This receptor was taken from a woman in her 30s with acute or convalescent COVID-19. J is TRBJ2-7 and V is TRBV2; no clear D. This CDR3 is CASTRVSYEQYF. CDR3 nucleotides: TGTGCCAGCACTAGAGTCTCCTACGAGCAGTACTTC.